The 12 T cell receptor beta chains listed next were all sequenced from one sample in a study of cytomegalovirus exposure and HLA in healthy donors. The PCR used 60 Vbeta and 13 Jbeta primers. Clones were sequenced by immunoSEQ multiplex PCR, and TCRdb holds only the in-frame ones, with some missing. This sample yields over 150,000 clones, of which about four fifths are seen a single time; around 4.5% belongs to the top ten. The sequenced material came from PBMCs. Source of these receptors: a man aged 25-40 years in good health and CMV-seronegative.

The V and J genes are TRBV28 and TRBJ2-7; 9 bases agree with TRBD1. The J segment lost 4 bases and the V segment lost 7 bases, leaving 14 bases of the junction unmatched. The CDR3 loop spans 16 amino acids. Looked up from germline, CDR1 is MDHEN and CDR2 is SYDVKM. CDR3 residues: CASTENELGQGYEQYF. The CDR3 bases are TGTGCCAGCACCGAGAACGAGCTGGGACAGGGTTACGAGCAGTACTTC.

This rearrangement joins TRBV5-8 to TRBJ1-4; 7 bases are shared with TRBD1. This CDR3 comprises 16 residues. Germline CDR1 SGHTS, CDR2 YDEGEE. V shed 5 bases and J 8 bases; nucleotides not matched to a gene: 15. This chain's CDR3 is CASRFRQGPPGEKLFF. CDR3 DNA: TGTGCCAGCAGATTCAGACAGGGTCCGCCAGGAGAAAAACTGTTTTTT.

The rearrangement joins TRBV30 to TRBJ1-4, with a possible D match to TRBD1 (5 bases). Looked up from germline, CDR1 is GTSNPN and CDR2 is SVGIG (reference sequence). Trimming left V 5 bases short and J 7 bases short, with 14 bases between. This CDR3 has 13 residues. CDR3: CAWARQGFEKLFF. The CDR3 nucleotides are TGTGCCTGGGCTCGTCAGGGATTTGAAAAACTGTTTTTT.

The V gene is TRBV28, the J gene TRBJ2-7; D might be TRBD1 (6 bases). Germline CDR1 reads MDHEN; CDR2 reads SYDVKM. Trimming took off 8 bases at V and 2 bases at J, with 22 bases between the two ends. This CDR3 is 16 amino acids long. The DNA for the CDR3 is TGTGCCAGCGGCACCCTGGGACATTCGGTGACCTACGAGCAGTACTTC. Protein product: CASGTLGHSVTYEQYF.

The CDR3 DNA reads as TGTGCCAGCAGCATGGACGGGGGAAGGACTGAAGCTTTCTTT. As protein: CASSMDGGRTEAFF. The V and J genes are TRBV11-3 and TRBJ1-1; the D gene is possibly TRBD1 (5 bases). CDR1 and CDR2 from the germline V gene are SGHNT and YENEEA. V lost 5 bases and J 5 bases, leaving 15 bases between the germline ends. This CDR3 contains 14 residues. The full variable domain, with the rest looked up from reference TRBV11-3 and TRBJ1-1, is EAGVVQSPRYKIIEKKQPVAFWCNPISGHNTLYWYLQNLGQGPELLIRYENEEAVDDSQLPKDRFSAERLKGVDSTLKIQPAELGDSAVYLCASSMDGGRTEAFFGQGTRLTVV.

V is TRBV28 and J is TRBJ2-1; 10 bases align to TRBD2. V shed 6 bases and J 8 bases; nucleotides not matched to a gene: 13. The CDR3 extends over 16 amino acids. Germline V gives CDR1 MDHEN, CDR2 SYDVKM. The CDR3, as DNA: TGTGCCAGCAGGGAACGACTAGCGGGTGGATTGGATGAGCAGTTCTTC. Translating gives CASRERLAGGLDEQFF.

This sequence joins TRBV5-4 and TRBJ2-3; D is possibly TRBD2 (5 bases). Trimming pared 6 bases from V and 6 bases from J, leaving 17 bases between. The germline V gene has CDR1 SGHNT and CDR2 YYREEE (reference sequence). The CDR3 has 14 amino acids. The CDR3 is CASTAGGPRDTQYF. In DNA form, the CDR3 reads TGTGCCAGCACCGCCGGCGGGCCCAGGGATACGCAGTATTTT.

The V call is TRBV11-2, the J call TRBJ1-1, with 9 bases matching TRBD1. V was clipped by 4 bases and J by 3 bases; unmatched bases: 3. CDR3 size: 14 residues. Germline lookup yields CDR1 SGHAT and CDR2 FQNNGV. The CDR3, as DNA: TGTGCCAGCAGCTGGACAGGGGAGTACACTGAAGCTTTCTTT. This codes for CASSWTGEYTEAFF.

The chain uses TRBV7-9 and TRBJ1-2; D gene uncertain. Trimming cost V 2 bases and J 0 bases, with 10 bases left between them. This CDR3 comprises 15 residues. Germline CDR1 and CDR2: SEHNR and FQNEAQ (reference sequence). CDR3: CASSLTRVPNYGYTF. The CDR3 nucleotides are TGTGCCAGCAGCTTAACCCGGGTCCCTAACTATGGCTACACCTTC.

CDR3 coding DNA: TGCGCCAGCAGCTTGGTACCAGCTGAAGCTTTCTTT. The encoded protein is CASSLVPAEAFF. The chain joins TRBV5-1 to TRBJ1-1; no clear D gene. The CDR3 covers 12 residues. Germline CDR1 reads SGHRS; CDR2 reads YFSETQ. Trimming pared 0 bases from V and 6 bases from J, leaving 6 bases between.

The chain links TRBV6-1 to TRBJ2-3, with D possibly TRBD2 on 6 matching bases. V lost 3 bases and J lost 0, with 16 bases in between. The CDR3 covers 17 residues. Germline V gene data show CDR1 as MNHNS and CDR2 as SASEGT. CDR3 sequence reads: CASSDRRSGYSTDTQYF. In nucleotides, the CDR3 is TGTGCCAGCAGTGACCGACGAAGCGGGTACAGCACAGATACGCAGTATTTT.

V gene TRBV7-2 combines with J gene TRBJ1-4, with TRBD1 identical over 8 bases. The CDR3 consists of 14 residues. Germline V lookup: CDR1 SGHTA, CDR2 FQGNSA. V gave up 6 bases and J gave up 4 bases; unmatched junction bases: 4. CDR3 nucleotide sequence: TGTGCCAGCAGGGGTGACAGGGGTAATGAAAAACTGTTTTTT. Amino acid sequence: CASRGDRGNEKLFF.